What follows are 30 T cell receptor beta chains derived from one specimen sequenced in a study of blood T cell repertoires in COVID-19. Using immunoSEQ multiplex PCR, the repertoire was profiled, and TCRdb retains in-frame clones only, with some absent. Counted here are hundreds of thousands of clones, about 83% occurring once; the ten biggest clones make up around 9.3%. The sequenced material came from PBMCs or T cells enriched from blood (not recorded which). Receptor source: a woman aged 50 to 60 who had recovered from COVID-19.

This rearrangement joins TRBV5-5 to TRBJ2-7; no firm D call. The ends were cut back, 4 bases at V and 2 bases at J, with 16 bases in the middle. CDR1 is SGHKS, CDR2 YYEKEE, per germline (reference sequence). This CDR3 region has 15 residues. CDR3 sequence: CASSNPPTWTYEQYF. CDR3 DNA sequence: TGTGCCAGCAGCAATCCCCCGACATGGACCTACGAGCAGTACTTC. The full variable domain, rest sourced from reference TRBV5-5 and TRBJ2-7, is DAGVTQSPTHLIKTRGQQVTLRCSPISGHKSVSWYQQVLGQGPQFIFQYYEKEERGRGNFPDRFSARQFPNYSSELNVNALLLGDSALYLCASSNPPTWTYEQYFGPGTRLTVT.

This chain connects TRBV7-2 to TRBJ1-2, with D perhaps matching TRBD1 (5 bases). The V gene lost 5 bases and the J gene lost 4 bases, with 14 bases spanning the gap. Per germline, CDR1 SGHTA and CDR2 FQGNSA. This CDR3 is built from 14 residues. This chain's CDR3 is CASSPLGGGYGYTF. CDR3 nucleotide sequence: TGTGCCAGCAGCCCACTCGGGGGGGGCTATGGCTACACCTTC.

The chain is built from TRBV19 and TRBJ1-2, with 9 bases identical to TRBD1. The germline gives CDR1 LNHDA, CDR2 SQIVND (reference sequence). The V gene end was trimmed by 3 bases and the J gene end by 7 bases; junction bases not matched to a gene: 6. The CDR3 consists of 14 residues. In DNA form, the CDR3 reads TGTGCCAGTAGTATGACGGGACAGGGATCTGGCTACACCTTC. Its translation: CASSMTGQGSGYTF.

This clone showed up just a few times. The gene calls are TRBV30 and TRBJ1-2; D is possibly TRBD1 (6 bases). The CDR3 has 12 amino acids. Germline loops: CDR1 GTSNPN, CDR2 SVGIG (reference sequence). Between the trimmed V and J ends, which lost 7 bases and 8 bases, there was a span of 17 bases. CDR3 in DNA: TGTGCCTTCTCAGGCGGGGGGCGAGGCTACACCTTC. It codes for CAFSGGGRGYTF.

The chain employs TRBV4-3 and TRBJ1-1, with D hard to call. V dropped 1 base and J dropped 1 base, with 10 bases sitting between them. Per germline, CDR1 LGHNA and CDR2 YSLEER. The CDR3 extends over 15 amino acids. CDR3 region: CASSQVHRTNTEAFF. DNA for the CDR3: TGCGCCAGCAGCCAAGTCCACAGAACGAACACTGAAGCTTTCTTT.

The chain carries TRBV19 and TRBJ1-5; 7 bases fit TRBD1. This CDR3 contains 16 residues. V gave up 1 base and J gave up 1 base; unmatched junction bases: 4. From germline, CDR1 is LNHDA and CDR2 SQIVND (reference sequence). The CDR3 DNA reads as TGTGCCAGTAGTATAGGGGGGACAGCCAGCAATCAGCCCCAGCATTTT. This sequence encodes CASSIGGTASNQPQHF.

V is TRBV19 and J is TRBJ2-3; D is possibly TRBD2 (6 bases). The CDR3 covers 16 residues. V lost 4 bases and J lost 1, with 15 bases in between. Germline V lookup: CDR1 LNHDA, CDR2 SQIVND (reference sequence). The CDR3 DNA sequence: TGTGCCAGTAGTACCAGGATCCCGGGGGGCACAGATACGCAGTATTTT. Amino acid sequence: CASSTRIPGGTDTQYF.

The chain carries TRBV12-3 or TRBV12-4 and TRBJ1-1; D is undetermined. Trimming took off 7 bases at V and 0 bases at J, with 6 bases between the two ends. The CDR3 is made up of 12 amino acids. CDR3 nucleotides: TGTGCCAGCAAGAGAGTGAACACTGAAGCTTTCTTT. The encoded protein is CASKRVNTEAFF.

CDR3 nucleotide sequence: TGTGCCAGCAGCTTGTATTCTGGGACTAGCGGGGTTCAGTTCTTC. It is translated as CASSLYSGTSGVQFF. The chain carries TRBV5-6 and TRBJ2-1, with 13 bases that match TRBD2. The length of the CDR3 is 15 residues. The germline CDR1 and CDR2 sequences are SGHDT and YYEEEE. J gave up 13 bases and V 1 base, and 8 bases lay outside the gene matches.

The chain joins TRBV28 to TRBJ1-3; D is possibly TRBD1 (6 bases). V lost 6 bases and J lost 4, with 10 bases in between. The CDR3 is made up of 13 amino acids. CDR1 MDHEN and CDR2 SYDVKM come from the germline V gene. DNA for the CDR3: TGTGCCAGCAGGGGACAAAACGGAAACACCATATATTTT. Translation gives CASRGQNGNTIYF.

V usage is TRBV28 and J usage is TRBJ1-2; TRBD1 is a possible D gene (6 bases). V lost 3 bases and J lost 8, with 13 bases in between. The CDR3 loop spans 13 amino acids. CDR1 is MDHEN, CDR2 SYDVKM, per germline. The DNA for the CDR3 is TGTGCCAGCAGTTTGGCGGGGGCGCGGGGCTACACCTTC. It translates to CASSLAGARGYTF.

The chain joins TRBV6-2 or TRBV6-3 to TRBJ2-7; D is possibly TRBD1 (6 bases). The ends were cut back, 0 bases at V and 2 bases at J, with 11 bases in the middle. The CDR3 is 15 amino acids. Germline V gene lookup returns CDR1 MNHEY and CDR2 SVGEGT. The CDR3 sequence is CASSYSGALTYEQYF. CDR3 DNA sequence: TGTGCCAGCAGTTACTCGGGGGCCCTAACCTACGAGCAGTACTTC.

The rearrangement uses TRBV6-5 and TRBJ1-1; 9 positions agree with TRBD1. Per germline, CDR1 MNHEY and CDR2 SVGAGI. The J segment lost 5 bases and the V segment lost 2 bases, leaving 9 bases of the junction unmatched. The CDR3 has 16 amino acids. CDR3 sequence: CASSYGRDRVRTEAFF. The DNA for the CDR3 is TGTGCCAGCAGTTACGGCCGGGACAGGGTTCGGACTGAAGCTTTCTTT.

V gene TRBV5-1 combines with J gene TRBJ1-1; the D is unclear. The CDR3 totals 16 residues. Between the trimmed V and J ends, which lost 0 bases and 0 bases, there was a span of 12 bases. The germline V gene has CDR1 SGHRS and CDR2 YFSETQ. This CDR3 reads CASSLVPQQMNTEAFF. The CDR3 coding sequence is TGCGCCAGCAGCTTGGTTCCTCAACAGATGAACACTGAAGCTTTCTTT. Based on the CDR3 plus reference TRBV5-1 and TRBJ1-1, the full variable domain is KAGVTQTPRYLIKTRGQQVTLSCSPISGHRSVSWYQQTPGQGLQFLFEYFSETQRNKGNFPGRFSGRQFSNSRSEMNVSTLELGDSALYLCASSLVPQQMNTEAFFGQGTRLTVV.

The chain links TRBV29-1 to TRBJ2-7; weak D call: TRBD2 (6 bases). Trimming cost V 6 bases and J 3 bases, with 9 bases left between them. The CDR3 runs to 11 residues. Germline CDR1 reads SQVTM; CDR2 reads ANQGSEA. In DNA form, the CDR3 reads TGCAGCGTACTAGCAGACTACGAGCAGTACTTC. The encoded protein is CSVLADYEQYF.

The chain is built from TRBV2 and TRBJ2-5, with 9 nucleotides matching TRBD2. The CDR3 runs to 15 residues. Per the germline V gene, CDR1 is SNHLY and CDR2 is FYNNEI. Losses at the gene ends were 6 bases for V and 0 bases for J; bases not matched to a gene: 5. CDR3 in DNA: TGTGCCAGCAGGAAAGCGGGGGGTTACCAAGAGACCCAGTACTTC. Translated: CASRKAGGYQETQYF.

This chain joins TRBV4-1 and TRBJ2-7; a weak D match, TRBD1 (5 bases). This CDR3 comprises 16 residues. Per germline, CDR1 MGHRA and CDR2 YSYEKL. Trimming pared 0 bases from V and 0 bases from J, leaving 12 bases between. The DNA of the CDR3 is TGCGCCAGCAGCCAAGATGGGTTCAGGGACTCCTACGAGCAGTACTTC. Protein: CASSQDGFRDSYEQYF.

This chain connects TRBV11-2 to TRBJ1-2, with D possibly being TRBD1 (6 bases). The V and J ends lost 5 bases and 4 bases respectively, with 14 bases between them. Germline values: CDR1 SGHAT, CDR2 FQNNGV. The length of the CDR3 is 14 residues. CDR3 in DNA: TGTGCCAGCAGCCCCCAGGACAGTCTCTATGGCTACACCTTC. It codes for CASSPQDSLYGYTF. Complete variable domain (other parts from reference TRBV11-2 and TRBJ1-2): EAGVAQSPRYKIIEKRQSVAFWCNPISGHATLYWYQQILGQGPKLLIQFQNNGVVDDSQLPKDRFSAERLKGVDSTLKIQPAKLEDSAVYLCASSPQDSLYGYTFGSGTRLTVV.

This chain links TRBV29-1 with TRBJ1-5; a weak D match, TRBD1 (6 bases). V lost 4 bases and J 2 bases, leaving 15 bases between the germline ends. This CDR3 is built from 15 residues. Germline V lookup: CDR1 SQVTM, CDR2 ANQGSEA. The CDR3 region is CSVAHTGTGNQPQHF. The CDR3 DNA follows: TGCAGCGTTGCCCATACAGGGACGGGCAATCAGCCCCAGCATTTT. The variable domain in full, completed from reference TRBV29-1 and TRBJ1-5, reads SAVISQKPSRDICQRGTSLTIQCQVDSQVTMMFWYRQQPGQSLTLIATANQGSEATYESGFVIDKFPISRPNLTFSTLTVSNMSPEDSSIYLCSVAHTGTGNQPQHFGDGTRLSIL.

This clone was observed a few times. The chain is built from TRBV9 and TRBJ2-3; no clear D. Trimming cost V 3 bases and J 4 bases, with 12 bases left between them. Looked up from germline, CDR1 is SGDLS and CDR2 is YYNGEE. This CDR3 has 14 amino acids. The chain's CDR3 is CASSASFPADTQYF. As DNA, the CDR3 is TGTGCCAGCAGCGCCTCTTTTCCGGCAGATACGCAGTATTTT.

The gene calls are TRBV19 and TRBJ2-1, with D perhaps TRBD2 (6 bases). CDR3 length: 13 amino acids. V shed 10 bases and J shed 0 bases, with 10 bases lying between them. CDR1 is LNHDA and CDR2 is SQIVND in the germline V gene (reference sequence). The CDR3 loop reads CATGLSSYNEQFF. The CDR3 DNA is TGTGCCACGGGACTTAGCTCCTACAATGAGCAGTTCTTC.

The J gene is TRBJ2-7, the V gene TRBV12-3 or TRBV12-4; tentative D call: TRBD1 (5 bases). V lost 2 bases and J 6 bases, leaving 11 bases between the germline ends. The CDR3 runs to 13 residues. CDR3 nucleotide sequence: TGTGCCAGCAGTTTATTAGGGGTGTCCGAGCAGTACTTC. It translates to CASSLLGVSEQYF.

The chain couples TRBV4-3 to TRBJ2-1, with TRBD2 matching over 12 bases. V lost 1 base and J lost 3; bases outside the gene matches: 4. The CDR3 is 17 amino acids. CDR1 is LGHNA, CDR2 YSLEER, per germline. CDR3 residues: CASSQGTSGELYNEQFF. The CDR3 coding sequence is TGCGCCAGCAGCCAAGGGACTAGCGGGGAGCTCTACAATGAGCAGTTCTTC.

This sequence joins TRBV3-1 (or the pseudogene TRBV3-2) and TRBJ2-7; 7 nucleotides match TRBD1. Trimming removed 2 bases from V and 12 bases from J; junction bases left unmatched: 7. This CDR3 has 12 residues. The germline V gene encodes CDR1 LGHDT and CDR2 YNNKEL (reference sequence). In DNA, the CDR3 is TGTGCCAGCAGCCAACGGTCAGGGGGTTGGTACTTC. It encodes CASSQRSGGWYF.

The V call is TRBV2, the J call TRBJ2-7; D may be TRBD1 (5 bases). This CDR3 has 12 residues. V was shortened by 4 bases and J by 5 bases, with 9 bases between the two germline ends. Germline values: CDR1 SNHLY, CDR2 FYNNEI. The CDR3 DNA follows: TGTGCCAGCAGTGCAGGGTCTCACGAGCAGTACTTC. This sequence encodes CASSAGSHEQYF. Full variable domain (missing parts from reference TRBV2 and TRBJ2-7): EPEVTQTPSHQVTQMGQEVILRCVPISNHLYFYWYRQILGQKVEFLVSFYNNEISEKSEIFDDQFSVERPDGSNFTLKIRSTKLEDSAMYFCASSAGSHEQYFGPGTRLTVT.

This clone came up once. The V and J genes are TRBV6-5 and TRBJ1-1, with D unresolved. Germline values: CDR1 MNHEY, CDR2 SVGAGI. The CDR3 is 13 residues long. The germline V and J ends were trimmed by 6 bases and 3 bases, with 11 bases remaining between them. CDR3 sequence (DNA): TGTGCCAGCAGAAGGGAGCGGCACACTGAAGCTTTCTTT. It translates to CASRRERHTEAFF.

This sequence joins TRBV11-3 and TRBJ2-1; 9 nucleotides line up with TRBD1. This CDR3 region has 14 residues. In germline, CDR1 is SGHNT, CDR2 YENEEA. Trimming at V came to 5 bases and at J to 4 bases, leaving 3 bases not matched to a gene. The CDR3 spells CASSQTGGYNEQFF. The CDR3 nucleotides read TGTGCCAGCAGCCAGACAGGGGGTTACAATGAGCAGTTCTTC.

The V call is TRBV3-1 (or the pseudogene TRBV3-2), the J call TRBJ2-3, with TRBD2 as a possible D gene (6 bases). This CDR3 contains 14 residues. Trimming left V 1 base short and J 1 base short, with 6 bases between. CDR1 is LGHDT and CDR2 is YNNKEL in the germline V gene (reference sequence). The CDR3 reads CASSQAGGTDTQYF. CDR3 nucleotides: TGTGCCAGCAGCCAAGCGGGGGGCACAGATACGCAGTATTTT.

V and J are TRBV14 and TRBJ2-1; 11 nucleotides match TRBD2. The V gene's germline CDR1 is SGHDN and CDR2 FVKESK. The CDR3 is 15 amino acids. After removal of 4 bases from V and 4 bases from J, the junction contained 3 bases not matched to a gene. The DNA of the CDR3 is TGTGCCAGCAGCCTAGCGGGGGGGGTATACAATGAGCAGTTCTTC. Its protein is CASSLAGGVYNEQFF.

The chain employs TRBV12-5 and TRBJ1-4; D may be TRBD1 (5 bases). The germline V gene encodes CDR1 LGHNT and CDR2 FRNRAP. V was shortened by 0 bases and J by 6 bases, with 14 bases between the two germline ends. This CDR3 has 16 residues. The CDR3: CASGLVRGAQDEKLFF. CDR3 coding DNA: TGTGCTAGTGGTTTGGTACGCGGGGCGCAGGATGAAAAACTGTTTTTT.